This TCR beta chain derives from a study of T-cell memory formation after mild COVID-19. The study, taken as a whole, reports: The pre-infection memory compartment contained some responding clones, suggesting cross-reactive memory joined. Second-wave clones peaking on day 37 lacked confirmed SARS-CoV-2 specificity. Clones that contracted clustered mainly in CM and EM if CD4+ and in EMRA if CD8+.

Details on this clonotype: Its antigen remains unknown.

TCRdb processed the 5' RACE reads anew with MiXCR; each CDR3 protein has one entry. The sample lists roughly 600,000 distinct CDR3 sequences, roughly 17% seen once, with approximately 12% in the top ten. CDR3 length: 13 residues. Germline loops: CDR1 GTSNPN, CDR2 SVGIG (reference sequence). V was clipped by 0 bases and J by 1 base, with 6 bases between them. This clonotype was sampled from an adult woman who had mild COVID-19 (a few samples of this study predate the infection). Cell type and time point are not known. The sequenced sample consisted of PBMCs or a T cell subset sorted from them (not recorded which). The J gene is TRBJ1-1, the V gene TRBV30, with TRBD1 as a possible D gene (6 bases). The CDR3 loop is CAWSVQGNTEAFF. The CDR3 nucleotides are TGTGCCTGGAGTGTACAGGGGAACACTGAAGCTTTCTTT.